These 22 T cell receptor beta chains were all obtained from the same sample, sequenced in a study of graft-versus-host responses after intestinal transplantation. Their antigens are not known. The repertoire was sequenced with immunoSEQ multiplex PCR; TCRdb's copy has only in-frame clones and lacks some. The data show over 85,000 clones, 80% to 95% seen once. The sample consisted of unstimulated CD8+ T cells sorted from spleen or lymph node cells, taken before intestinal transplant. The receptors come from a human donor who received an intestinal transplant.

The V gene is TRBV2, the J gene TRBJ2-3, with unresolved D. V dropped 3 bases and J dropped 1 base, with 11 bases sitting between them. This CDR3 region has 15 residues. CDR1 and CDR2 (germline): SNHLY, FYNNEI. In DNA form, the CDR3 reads TGTGCCAGCAGTGATTGGCTAGACCGCACAGATACGCAGTATTTT. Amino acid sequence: CASSDWLDRTDTQYF.

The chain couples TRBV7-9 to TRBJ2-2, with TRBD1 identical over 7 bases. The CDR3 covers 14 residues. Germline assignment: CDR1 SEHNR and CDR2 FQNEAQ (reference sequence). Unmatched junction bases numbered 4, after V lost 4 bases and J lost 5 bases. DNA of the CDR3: TGTGCCAGCAGCTGGGGCAGGGGGACCGGGGAGCTGTTTTTT. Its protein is CASSWGRGTGELFF.

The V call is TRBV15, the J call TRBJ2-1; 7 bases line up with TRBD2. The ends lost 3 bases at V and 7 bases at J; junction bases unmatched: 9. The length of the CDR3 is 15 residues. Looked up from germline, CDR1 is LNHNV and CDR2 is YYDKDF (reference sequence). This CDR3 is CATSSSGLSGNEQFF. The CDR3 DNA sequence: TGTGCCACCAGCAGCTCGGGACTAAGTGGGAATGAGCAGTTCTTC.

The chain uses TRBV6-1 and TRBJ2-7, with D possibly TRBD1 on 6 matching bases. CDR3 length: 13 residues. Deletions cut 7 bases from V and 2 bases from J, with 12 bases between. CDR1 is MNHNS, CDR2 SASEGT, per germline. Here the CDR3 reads CASIQAGAYEQYF. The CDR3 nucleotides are TGTGCCAGCATTCAGGCAGGGGCCTACGAGCAGTACTTC.

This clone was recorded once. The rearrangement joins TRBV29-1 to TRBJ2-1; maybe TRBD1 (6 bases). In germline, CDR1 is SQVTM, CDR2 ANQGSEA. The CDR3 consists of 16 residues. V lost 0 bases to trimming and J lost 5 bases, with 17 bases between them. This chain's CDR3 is CSVEDGTGTLDNEQFF. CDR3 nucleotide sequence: TGCAGCGTTGAAGATGGAACCGGGACACTAGACAATGAGCAGTTCTTC.

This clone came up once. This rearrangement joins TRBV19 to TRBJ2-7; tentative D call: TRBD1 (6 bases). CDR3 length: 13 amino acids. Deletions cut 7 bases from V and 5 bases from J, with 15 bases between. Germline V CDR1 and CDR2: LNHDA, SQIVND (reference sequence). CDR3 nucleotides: TGTGCCAGTACCTCCGGGACAAACAACGAGCAGTACTTC. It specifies CASTSGTNNEQYF.

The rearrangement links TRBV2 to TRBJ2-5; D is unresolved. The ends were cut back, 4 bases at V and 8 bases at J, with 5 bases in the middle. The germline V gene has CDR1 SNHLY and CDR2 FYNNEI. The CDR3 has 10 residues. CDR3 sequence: CASSVETQYF. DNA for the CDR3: TGTGCCAGCAGTGTAGAAACCCAGTACTTC. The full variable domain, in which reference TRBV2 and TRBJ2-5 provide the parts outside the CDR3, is EPEVTQTPSHQVTQMGQEVILRCVPISNHLYFYWYRQILGQKVEFLVSFYNNEISEKSEIFDDQFSVERPDGSNFTLKIRSTKLEDSAMYFCASSVETQYFGPGTRLLVL.

The CDR3 DNA reads TGTGCCACCTCCCAAGCGGGAGGGCCCAAAAATGAGCAGTTCTTC. Translated, it gives CATSQAGGPKNEQFF. The genes are TRBV6-1 and TRBJ2-1, with TRBD2 identical over 10 bases. V was pared by 10 bases and J by 7 bases, with 13 bases of the junction left unmatched. There are 15 residues in the CDR3. CDR1 and CDR2 from the germline V gene are MNHNS and SASEGT.

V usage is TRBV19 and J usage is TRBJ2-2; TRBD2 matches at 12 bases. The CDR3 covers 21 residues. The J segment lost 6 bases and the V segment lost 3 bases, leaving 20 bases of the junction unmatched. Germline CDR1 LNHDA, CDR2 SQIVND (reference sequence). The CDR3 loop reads CASSMVGETSGRLLVPGELFF. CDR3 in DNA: TGTGCCAGTAGTATGGTAGGGGAAACTAGCGGGAGGTTACTGGTACCCGGGGAGCTGTTTTTT. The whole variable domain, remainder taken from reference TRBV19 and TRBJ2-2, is DGGITQSPKYLFRKEGQNVTLSCEQNLNHDAMYWYRQDPGQGLRLIYYSQIVNDFQKGDIAEGYSVSREKKESFPLTVTSAQKNPTAFYLCASSMVGETSGRLLVPGELFFGEGSRLTVL.

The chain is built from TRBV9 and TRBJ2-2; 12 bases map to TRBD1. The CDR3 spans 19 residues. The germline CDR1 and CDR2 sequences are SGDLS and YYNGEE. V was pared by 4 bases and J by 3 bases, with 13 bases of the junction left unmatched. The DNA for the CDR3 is TGTGCCAGCAGCCTTTCGGGACAGGGGGCTTCTTGGGACACCGGGGAGCTGTTTTTT. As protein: CASSLSGQGASWDTGELFF.

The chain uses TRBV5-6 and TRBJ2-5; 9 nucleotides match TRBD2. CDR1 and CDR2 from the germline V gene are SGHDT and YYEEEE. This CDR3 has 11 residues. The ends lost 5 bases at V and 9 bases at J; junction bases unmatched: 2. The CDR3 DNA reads TGTGCCAGCAGTAGCGGGGGACCCCAGTACTTC. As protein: CASSSGGPQYF.

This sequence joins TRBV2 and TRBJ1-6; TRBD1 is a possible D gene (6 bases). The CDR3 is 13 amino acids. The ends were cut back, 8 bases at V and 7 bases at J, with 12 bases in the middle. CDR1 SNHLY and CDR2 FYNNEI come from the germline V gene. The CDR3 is CASGAGDNSPLHF. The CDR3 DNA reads TGTGCCAGCGGGGCAGGGGACAATTCACCCCTCCACTTT.

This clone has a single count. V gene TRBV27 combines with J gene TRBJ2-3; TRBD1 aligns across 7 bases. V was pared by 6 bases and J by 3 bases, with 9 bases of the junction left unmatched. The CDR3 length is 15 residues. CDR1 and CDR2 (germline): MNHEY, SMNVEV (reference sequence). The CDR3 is CASSPRGIGTDTQYF. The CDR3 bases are TGTGCCAGCAGCCCCAGGGGGATTGGTACAGATACGCAGTATTTT.

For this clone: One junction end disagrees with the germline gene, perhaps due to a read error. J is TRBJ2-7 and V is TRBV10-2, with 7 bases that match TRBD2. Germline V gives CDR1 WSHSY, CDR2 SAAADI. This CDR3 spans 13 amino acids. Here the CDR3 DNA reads TGCGTCAGCGGGACTGCGACGACCTACGAGCAGTACTTC. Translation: CVSGTATTYEQYF.

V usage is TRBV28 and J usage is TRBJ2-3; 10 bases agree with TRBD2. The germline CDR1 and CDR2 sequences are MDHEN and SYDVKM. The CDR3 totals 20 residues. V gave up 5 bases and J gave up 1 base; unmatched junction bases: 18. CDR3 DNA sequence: TGTGCCAGCAGTAGACAGGGGCGGCTAGCGGGAGAGGAGGGCACAGATACGCAGTATTTT. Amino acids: CASSRQGRLAGEEGTDTQYF.

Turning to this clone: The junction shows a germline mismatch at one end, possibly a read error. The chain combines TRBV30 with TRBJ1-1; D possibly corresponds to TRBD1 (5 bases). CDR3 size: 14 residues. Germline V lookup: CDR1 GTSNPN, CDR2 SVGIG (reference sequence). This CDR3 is CVWSPLGAYTEAFF. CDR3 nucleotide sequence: TGTGTCTGGAGTCCCCTAGGGGCTTACACTGAAGCTTTCTTT. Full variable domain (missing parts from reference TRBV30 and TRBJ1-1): SQTIHQWPATLVQPVGSPLSLECTVEGTSNPNLYWYRQAAGRGLQLLFYSVGIGQISSEVPQNLSASRPQDRQFILSSKKLLLSDSGFYLCVWSPLGAYTEAFFGQGTRLTVV.

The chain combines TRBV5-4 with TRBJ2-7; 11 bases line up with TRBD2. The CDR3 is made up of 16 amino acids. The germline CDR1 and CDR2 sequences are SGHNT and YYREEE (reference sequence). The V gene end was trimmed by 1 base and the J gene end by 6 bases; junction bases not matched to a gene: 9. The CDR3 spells CASSLKLAGDFGEQYF. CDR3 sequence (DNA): TGTGCCAGCAGCTTGAAACTAGCGGGAGATTTCGGCGAGCAGTACTTC.

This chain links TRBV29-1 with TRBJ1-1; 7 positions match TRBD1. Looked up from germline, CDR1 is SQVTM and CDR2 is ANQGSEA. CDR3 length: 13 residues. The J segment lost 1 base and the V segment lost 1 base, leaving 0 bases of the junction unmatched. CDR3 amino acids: CSVEGTGNTEAFF. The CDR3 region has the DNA TGCAGCGTTGAAGGGACAGGGAACACTGAAGCTTTCTTT.

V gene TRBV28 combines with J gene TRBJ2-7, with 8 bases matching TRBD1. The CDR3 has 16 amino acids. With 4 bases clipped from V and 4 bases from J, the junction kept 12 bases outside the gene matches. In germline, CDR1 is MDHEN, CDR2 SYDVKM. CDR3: CASSSTPRGLNYEQYF. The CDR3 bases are TGTGCCAGCAGTTCAACCCCCAGGGGGCTGAATTACGAGCAGTACTTC.

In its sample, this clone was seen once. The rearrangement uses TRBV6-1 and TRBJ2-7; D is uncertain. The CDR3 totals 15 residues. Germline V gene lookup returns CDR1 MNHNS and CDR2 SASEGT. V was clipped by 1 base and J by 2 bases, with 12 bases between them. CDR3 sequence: CASSEGPGSTYEQYF. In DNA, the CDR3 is TGTGCCAGCAGTGAAGGCCCCGGGTCAACCTACGAGCAGTACTTC.

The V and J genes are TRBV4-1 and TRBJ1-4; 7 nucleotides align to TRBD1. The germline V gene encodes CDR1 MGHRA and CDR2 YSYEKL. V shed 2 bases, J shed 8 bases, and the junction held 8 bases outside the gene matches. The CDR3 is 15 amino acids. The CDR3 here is CASSQQGVGGEKLFF. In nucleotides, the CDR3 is TGCGCCAGCAGCCAACAGGGGGTAGGGGGAGAAAAACTGTTTTTT.

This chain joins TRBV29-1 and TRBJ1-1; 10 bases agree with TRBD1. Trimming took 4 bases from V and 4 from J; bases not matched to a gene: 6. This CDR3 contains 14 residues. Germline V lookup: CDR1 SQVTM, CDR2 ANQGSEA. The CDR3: CSVARTGGATEAFF. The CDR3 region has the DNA TGCAGCGTTGCGAGGACAGGGGGGGCCACTGAAGCTTTCTTT.